Following are 7 T cell receptor beta chains from one sample sequenced in a study of siplizumab effects on memory and regulatory T cells (dated by TCRdb to between 2019 and 2020). Library construction relied on the immunoSEQ multiplex PCR assay. As stored in TCRdb, this immuneACCESS dataset retains in-frame rearrangements with V and J assigned. A fraction of the clones does not appear; measured against another copy, unresolved V genes explain less than half of the discrepancy, and the remainder lacks a known reason. The sample table contains about 55,000 clones; only one count was recorded for 95% to 97% of them. Around 0.66% of the sample lies in the top ten. Sequencing input: naive CD4+ T cells sorted from blood. Read against the paper, the sample's cell subset or site label means: unstimulated naive T cells. These receptors originate from a human donor in good health.

The V call is TRBV11-1, the J call TRBJ2-1; D is perhaps TRBD1 (6 bases). CDR1 and CDR2 from the germline V gene are SGHAT and FQDESV (reference sequence). V lost 2 bases, J lost 3 bases, and 11 bases lay in between. This CDR3 has 15 residues. The DNA for the CDR3 is TGTGCCAGCAGCTTATTGGGGGCTGACTACAATGAGCAGTTCTTC. Its protein is CASSLLGADYNEQFF.

The chain recombines TRBV27 with TRBJ2-7; D is perhaps TRBD1 or TRBD2 (5 bases each). The germline V gene encodes CDR1 MNHEY and CDR2 SMNVEV (reference sequence). The CDR3 covers 13 residues. The germline V and J ends were trimmed by 11 bases and 2 bases, with 16 bases remaining between them. The CDR3, as DNA: TGTGCCGCCACTCCCGGGGCAACCTACGAGCAGTACTTC. Residues: CAATPGATYEQYF.

The V and J genes are TRBV27 and TRBJ1-2, with TRBD1 identical over 7 bases. Germline V gene data show CDR1 as MNHEY and CDR2 as SMNVEV (reference sequence). CDR3 length: 15 residues. The ends lost 2 bases at V and 4 bases at J; junction bases unmatched: 7. CDR3 region: CASSLVYRGTYGYTF. The DNA of the CDR3 is TGTGCCAGCAGTTTAGTGTACAGGGGAACCTATGGCTACACCTTC.

This chain joins TRBV13 and TRBJ2-3; 12 nucleotides match TRBD2. Germline CDR1 PRHDT, CDR2 FYEKMQ (reference sequence). The CDR3 runs 19 residues. The junction had 15 bases not matched to a gene; V was cut back by 5 bases and J by 3 bases. The CDR3 region has the DNA TGTGCCAGCAGCCGCGGACTAGCGGGAATAGGAGGGGAGACAGATACGCAGTATTTT. As protein: CASSRGLAGIGGETDTQYF.

The gene calls are TRBV25-1 and TRBJ2-1; TRBD2 matches at 11 bases. From germline, CDR1 is MGHDK and CDR2 SYGVNS. V lost 5 bases to trimming and J lost 6 bases; unmatched junction nucleotides: 9. The CDR3 is 16 residues long. The CDR3 loop is CASSTHTSGRRNEQFF. Here the CDR3 DNA reads TGTGCCAGCAGTACCCATACTAGCGGGAGACGCAATGAGCAGTTCTTC.

This chain uses TRBV28 with TRBJ1-2, with no clear D. The CDR3 length is 14 residues. Germline CDR1 is MDHEN and CDR2 is SYDVKM. V was shortened by 3 bases and J by 4 bases, with 12 bases between the two germline ends. CDR3 amino acids: CASSLDLEVYGYTF. DNA of the CDR3: TGTGCCAGCAGTTTGGATTTGGAGGTCTATGGCTACACCTTC.

The chain uses TRBV5-4 and TRBJ2-7, with 9 nucleotides matching TRBD2. CDR1 and CDR2 from the germline V gene are SGHNT and YYREEE (reference sequence). The CDR3 totals 14 residues. After removal of 4 bases from V and 0 bases from J, the junction contained 2 bases not matched to a gene. CDR3 in amino acids: CASSISGSSYEQYF. The CDR3 coding sequence is TGTGCCAGCAGCATTAGCGGGAGCTCCTACGAGCAGTACTTC.